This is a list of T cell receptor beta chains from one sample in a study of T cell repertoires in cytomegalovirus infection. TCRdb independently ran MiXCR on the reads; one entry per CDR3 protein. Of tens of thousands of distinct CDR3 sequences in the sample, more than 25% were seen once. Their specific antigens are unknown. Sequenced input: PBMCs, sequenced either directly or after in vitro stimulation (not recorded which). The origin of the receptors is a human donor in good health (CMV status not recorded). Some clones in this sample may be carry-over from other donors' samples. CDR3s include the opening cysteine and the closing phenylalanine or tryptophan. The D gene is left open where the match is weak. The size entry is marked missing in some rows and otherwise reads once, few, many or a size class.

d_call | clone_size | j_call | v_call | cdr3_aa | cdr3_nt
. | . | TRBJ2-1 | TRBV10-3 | CAPRYYPTYNEQFF | TGTGCCCCTCGATACTACCCAACATACAATGAGCAGTTCTTC
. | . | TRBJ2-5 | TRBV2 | CASRRGAYQETQYF | TGTGCCAGCAGGCGCGGGGCCTACCAAGAGACCCAGTACTTC
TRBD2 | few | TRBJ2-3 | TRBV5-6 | CASSPFLSSGGVHATDTQYF | TGTGCCAGCAGCCCGTTTTTGTCTAGCGGGGGAGTTCACGCCACAGATACGCAGTATTTT
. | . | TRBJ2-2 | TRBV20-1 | CSARERGRGGTGELFF | TGCAGTGCTAGAGAGAGAGGGAGAGGAGGTACCGGGGAGCTGTTTTTT
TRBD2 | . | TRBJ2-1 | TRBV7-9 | CASSRTSGSYEQFF | TGTGCCAGCAGCCGGACTAGCGGGAGCTATGAGCAGTTCTTC
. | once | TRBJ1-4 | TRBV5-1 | CASTRGNANEKLFF | TGCGCCAGCACCAGGGGAAATGCTAATGAAAAACTGTTTTTT
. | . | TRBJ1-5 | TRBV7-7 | CASSKDREGPQHF | TGTGCCAGCAGCAAGGACAGAGAAGGGCCCCAGCATTTT
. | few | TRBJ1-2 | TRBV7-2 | CASSRPTRGIFYGYTF | TGTGCCAGCAGCCGACCGACCAGGGGTATATTCTATGGCTACACCTTC
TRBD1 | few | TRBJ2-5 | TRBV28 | CASWTGMYQETQYF | TGTGCCAGCTGGACAGGGATGTACCAAGAGACCCAGTACTTC
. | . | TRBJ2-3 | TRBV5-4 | CASSTRDGSTDTQYF | TGTGCCAGCAGCACGCGGGACGGAAGCACAGATACGCAGTATTTT
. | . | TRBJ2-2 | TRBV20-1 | CSARDYAGELFF | TGCAGTGCTAGAGATTACGCCGGGGAGCTGTTTTTT
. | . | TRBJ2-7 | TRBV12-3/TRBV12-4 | CASSALVSSYEQYF | TGTGCCAGCAGCGCTTTGGTGAGCTCCTACGAGCAGTACTTC
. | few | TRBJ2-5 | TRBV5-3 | CASSPEAQETQYF | TGTGCCAGCAGCCCCGAGGCCCAAGAGACCCAGTACTTC
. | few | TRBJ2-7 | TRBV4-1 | CASSQWLDNRENEQYF | TGCGCCAGCAGCCAATGGTTGGATAACCGGGAGAACGAGCAGTACTTC
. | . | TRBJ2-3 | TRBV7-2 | CASSPAGAPRPQYF | TGTGCCAGCAGTCCCGCCGGGGCGCCTCGTCCTCAGTATTTT
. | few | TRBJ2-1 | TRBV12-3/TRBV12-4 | CASSPRRDEQFF | TGTGCCAGCAGTCCTAGGCGAGATGAGCAGTTCTTC
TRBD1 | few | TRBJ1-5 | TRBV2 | CASSAQGANQPQHF | TGTGCCAGCAGTGCTCAGGGGGCGAATCAGCCCCAGCATTTT
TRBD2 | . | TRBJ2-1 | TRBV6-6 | CASSYESGSRNEQFF | TGTGCCAGCAGTTACGAGAGCGGGAGTCGCAATGAGCAGTTCTTC
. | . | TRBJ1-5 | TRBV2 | CASSGQPRTGPQHF | TGTGCCAGCAGCGGACAGCCGCGAACTGGGCCCCAGCATTTT
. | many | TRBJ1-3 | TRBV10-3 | CAIRPGPVSGNTIYF | TGTGCCATCAGGCCGGGACCTGTTTCTGGAAACACCATATATTTT
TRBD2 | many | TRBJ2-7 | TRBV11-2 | CASSLPTSGYEQYF | TGTGCCAGCAGCTTACCGACTAGCGGATACGAGCAGTACTTC
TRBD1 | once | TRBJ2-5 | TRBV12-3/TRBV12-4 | CASSPGTGGPQETQYF | TGTGCCAGCAGTCCTGGGACAGGGGGGCCCCAAGAGACCCAGTACTTC
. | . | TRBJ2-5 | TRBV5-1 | CASSLETGYQETQYF | TGCGCCAGCAGCTTGGAAACAGGGTACCAAGAGACCCAGTACTTC
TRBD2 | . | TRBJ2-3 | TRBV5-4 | CASSPRLAGAGDTQYF | TGTGCCAGCAGCCCCCGACTAGCGGGGGCCGGGGATACGCAGTATTTT
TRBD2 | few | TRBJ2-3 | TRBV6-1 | CASHRGLAGGRDTQYF | TGTGCCAGCCATCGAGGTTTAGCGGGGGGGCGGGATACGCAGTATTTT
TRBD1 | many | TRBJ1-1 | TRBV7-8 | CASSSFRDRGLRDTEAFF | TGTGCCAGCAGCTCCTTCAGGGACAGGGGGCTCCGGGACACTGAAGCTTTCTTT
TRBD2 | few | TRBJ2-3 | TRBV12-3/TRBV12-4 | CASRFSGGGDTQYF | TGTGCCAGCAGATTCTCGGGGGGGGGGGATACGCAGTATTTT
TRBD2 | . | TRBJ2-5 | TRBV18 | CASSPSSGGAIGETQYF | TGTGCCAGCTCACCTTCTAGCGGGGGGGCTATCGGAGAGACCCAGTACTTC
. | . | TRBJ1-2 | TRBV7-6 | CASSFTPSNYGYTF | TGTGCCAGCAGCTTCACGCCATCTAACTATGGCTACACCTTC
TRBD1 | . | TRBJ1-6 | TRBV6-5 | CASSLGQGDSPLHF | TGTGCCAGCAGTCTTGGACAGGGGGATTCACCCCTCCACTTT
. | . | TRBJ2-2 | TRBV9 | CASSAPLGPGELFF | TGTGCCAGCAGCGCACCCCTCGGGCCCGGGGAGCTGTTTTTT
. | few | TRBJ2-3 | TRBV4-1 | CASSQGLDGLYF | TGCGCCAGCAGCCAAGGATTGGACGGACTGTATTTT
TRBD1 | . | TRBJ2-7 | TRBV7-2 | CASSFVTRTGTYEQYF | TGTGCCAGCAGCTTCGTTACCCGGACAGGCACCTACGAGCAGTACTTC
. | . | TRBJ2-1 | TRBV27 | CASSRTGALYNEQFF | TGTGCCAGCAGTAGGACGGGGGCGCTCTACAATGAGCAGTTCTTC
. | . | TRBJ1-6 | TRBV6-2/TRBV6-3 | CASSYWTLYSPLHF | TGTGCCAGCAGTTACTGGACTTTGTATTCACCCCTCCACTTT
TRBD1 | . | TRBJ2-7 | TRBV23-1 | CASSQSSSRGISYEQYF | TGCGCCAGCAGTCAATCATCATCCAGGGGGATATCCTACGAGCAGTACTTC
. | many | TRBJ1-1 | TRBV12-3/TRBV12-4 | CASSPTQKAFF | TGTGCCAGCAGCCCGACACAAAAAGCTTTCTTT
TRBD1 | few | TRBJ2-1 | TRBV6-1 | CASSEIGQGAPRNEQFF | TGTGCCAGCAGTGAGATCGGACAGGGGGCGCCTCGTAATGAGCAGTTCTTC
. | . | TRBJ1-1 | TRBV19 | CASSIDHAGASNTEAFF | TGTGCCAGTAGTATAGATCATGCAGGAGCGTCGAACACTGAAGCTTTCTTT
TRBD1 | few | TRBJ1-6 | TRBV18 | CASSPNRDRGSPLHF | TGTGCCAGCTCACCGAACCGGGACAGGGGTTCACCCCTCCACTTT
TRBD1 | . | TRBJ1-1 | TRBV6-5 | CASSYSRGRTGVTEAFF | TGTGCCAGCAGTTACTCGAGAGGCCGTACAGGGGTCACTGAAGCTTTCTTT
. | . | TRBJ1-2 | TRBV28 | CASSLLEGIPYGYTF | TGTGCCAGCAGTTTGCTGGAGGGGATCCCCTATGGCTACACCTTC
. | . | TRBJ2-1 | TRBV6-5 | CASSYGQTYNEQFF | TGTGCCAGCAGTTACGGTCAGACCTACAATGAGCAGTTCTTC
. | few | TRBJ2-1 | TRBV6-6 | CASSSPPRGPANNEQFF | TGTGCCAGCAGTTCCCCCCCTCGCGGGCCCGCCAACAATGAGCAGTTCTTC
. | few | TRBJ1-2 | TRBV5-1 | CASSRQEHYGYTF | TGCGCCAGCAGTCGACAGGAGCACTATGGCTACACCTTC
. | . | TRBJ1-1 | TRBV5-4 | CASSFFMGTEAFF | TGTGCCAGCAGCTTTTTCATGGGCACTGAAGCTTTCTTT
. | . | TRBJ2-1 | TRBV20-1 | CSAQGGGNYEQFF | TGCAGTGCTCAGGGGGGGGGGAATTATGAGCAGTTCTTC
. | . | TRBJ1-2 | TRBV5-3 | CASSSDSYGYTF | TGTGCCAGCAGCTCGGACAGCTATGGCTACACCTTC
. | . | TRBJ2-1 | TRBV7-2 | CASSLSGVLDEQFF | TGTGCCAGCAGCTTATCGGGAGTTCTCGATGAGCAGTTCTTC
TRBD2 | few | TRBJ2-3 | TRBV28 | CASSPSGSQGSTDTQYF | TGTGCCAGCAGTCCTAGCGGGAGTCAGGGTAGCACAGATACGCAGTATTTT
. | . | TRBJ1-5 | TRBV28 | CASSGGRWGNQPQHF | TGTGCCAGCAGCGGGGGGAGATGGGGGAATCAGCCCCAGCATTTT
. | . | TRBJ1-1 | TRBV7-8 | CASSLVRDTEAFF | TGTGCCAGCAGCTTAGTCAGGGACACTGAAGCTTTCTTT
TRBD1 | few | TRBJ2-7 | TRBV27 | CASSIGTGRFYEQYF | TGTGCCAGCAGTATAGGGACAGGGAGATTCTACGAGCAGTACTTC